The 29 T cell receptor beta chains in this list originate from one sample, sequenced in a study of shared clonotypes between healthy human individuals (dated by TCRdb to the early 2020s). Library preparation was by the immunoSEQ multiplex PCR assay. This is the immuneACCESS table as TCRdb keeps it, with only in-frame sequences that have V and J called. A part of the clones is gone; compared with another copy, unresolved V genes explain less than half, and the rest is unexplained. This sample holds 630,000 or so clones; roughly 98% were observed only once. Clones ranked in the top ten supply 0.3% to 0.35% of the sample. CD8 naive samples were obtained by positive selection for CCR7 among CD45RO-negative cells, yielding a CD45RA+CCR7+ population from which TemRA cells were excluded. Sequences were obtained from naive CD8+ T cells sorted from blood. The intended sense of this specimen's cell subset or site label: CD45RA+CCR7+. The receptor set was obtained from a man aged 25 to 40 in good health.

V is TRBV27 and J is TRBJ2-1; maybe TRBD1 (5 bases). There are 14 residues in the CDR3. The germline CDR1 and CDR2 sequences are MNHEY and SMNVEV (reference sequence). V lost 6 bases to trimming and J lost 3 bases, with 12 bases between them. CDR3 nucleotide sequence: TGTGCCAGCAGCTACACTGACAGCTACAATGAGCAGTTCTTC. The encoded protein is CASSYTDSYNEQFF.

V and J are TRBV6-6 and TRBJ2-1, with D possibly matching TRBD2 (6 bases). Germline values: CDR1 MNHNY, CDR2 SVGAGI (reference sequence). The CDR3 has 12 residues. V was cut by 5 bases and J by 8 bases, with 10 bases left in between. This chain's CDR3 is CASSQGLDEQFF. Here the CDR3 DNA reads TGTGCCAGCAGTCAGGGACTTGATGAGCAGTTCTTC.

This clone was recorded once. This CDR3 is CASSLRQDDYGYTF. CDR3 sequence (DNA): TGCGCCAGCAGCCTCCGACAGGACGATTATGGCTACACCTTC. The chain combines TRBV4-1 with TRBJ1-2; the D gene is possibly TRBD1 (6 bases). The germline gives CDR1 MGHRA, CDR2 YSYEKL. The ends were cut back, 4 bases at V and 5 bases at J, with 14 bases in the middle. The CDR3 extends over 14 amino acids.

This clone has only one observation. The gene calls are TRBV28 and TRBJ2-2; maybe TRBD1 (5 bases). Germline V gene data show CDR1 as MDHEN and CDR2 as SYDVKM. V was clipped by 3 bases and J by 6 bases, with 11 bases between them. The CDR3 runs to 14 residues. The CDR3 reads CASSFVGPAGELFF. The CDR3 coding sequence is TGTGCCAGCAGTTTCGTGGGGCCGGCCGGGGAGCTGTTTTTT.

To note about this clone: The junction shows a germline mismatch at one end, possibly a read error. The CDR3 spells CASRTGGRGPSHEQYF. In DNA form, the CDR3 reads TGTGCCAGCAGGACGGGGGGCCGGGGGCCCTCCCACGAGCAGTACTTC. V and J are TRBV27 and TRBJ2-7, with D possibly matching TRBD2 (7 bases). CDR1 MNHEY and CDR2 SMNVEV come from the germline V gene (reference sequence). This CDR3 region has 16 residues.

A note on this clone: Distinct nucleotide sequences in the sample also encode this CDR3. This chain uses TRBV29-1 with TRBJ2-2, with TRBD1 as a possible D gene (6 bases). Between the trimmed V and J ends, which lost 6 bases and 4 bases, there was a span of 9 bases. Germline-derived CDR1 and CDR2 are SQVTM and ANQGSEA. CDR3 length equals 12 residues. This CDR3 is CSVLRGTGELFF. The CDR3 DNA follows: TGCAGCGTCCTCAGGGGCACCGGGGAGCTGTTTTTT.

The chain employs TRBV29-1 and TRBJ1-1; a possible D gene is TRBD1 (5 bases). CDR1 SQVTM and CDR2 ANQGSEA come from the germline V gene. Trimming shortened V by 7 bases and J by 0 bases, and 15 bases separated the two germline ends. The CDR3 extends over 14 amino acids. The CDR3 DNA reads TGCAGCGGGATGGGGGGGGTCTTGAACACTGAAGCTTTCTTT. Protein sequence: CSGMGGVLNTEAFF. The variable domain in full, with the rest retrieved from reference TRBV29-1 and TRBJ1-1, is SAVISQKPSRDICQRGTSLTIQCQVDSQVTMMFWYRQQPGQSLTLIATANQGSEATYESGFVIDKFPISRPNLTFSTLTVSNMSPEDSSIYLCSGMGGVLNTEAFFGQGTRLTVV.

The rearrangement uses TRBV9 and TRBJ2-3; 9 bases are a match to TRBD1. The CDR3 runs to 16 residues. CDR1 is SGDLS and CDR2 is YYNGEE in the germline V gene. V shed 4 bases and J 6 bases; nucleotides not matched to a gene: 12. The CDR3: CASSTLGQGPPDTQYF. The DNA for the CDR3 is TGTGCCAGCAGCACACTAGGACAGGGGCCGCCGGATACGCAGTATTTT.

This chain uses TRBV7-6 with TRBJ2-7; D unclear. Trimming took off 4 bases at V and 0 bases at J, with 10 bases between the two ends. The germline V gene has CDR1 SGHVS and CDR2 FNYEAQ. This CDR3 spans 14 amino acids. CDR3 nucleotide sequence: TGTGCCAGCAGCTCTTCCGCATACTCCTACGAGCAGTACTTC. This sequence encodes CASSSSAYSYEQYF.

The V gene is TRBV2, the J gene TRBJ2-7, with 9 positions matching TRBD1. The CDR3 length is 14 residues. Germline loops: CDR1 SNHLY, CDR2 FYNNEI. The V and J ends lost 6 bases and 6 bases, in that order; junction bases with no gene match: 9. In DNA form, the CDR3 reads TGTGCCAGCAGGACGCCGGGACAGGGTTCCGAGCAGTACTTC. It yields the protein CASRTPGQGSEQYF.

CDR3 sequence (DNA): TGTGCCAGCAGTGAAGCGTTGAGCTCCTACGAGCAGTACTTC. Translating it yields CASSEALSSYEQYF. This rearrangement joins TRBV2 to TRBJ2-7; D gene uncertain. V gave up 0 bases and J gave up 0 bases, with 6 bases separating them. Germline V lookup: CDR1 SNHLY, CDR2 FYNNEI. The CDR3 runs 14 residues.

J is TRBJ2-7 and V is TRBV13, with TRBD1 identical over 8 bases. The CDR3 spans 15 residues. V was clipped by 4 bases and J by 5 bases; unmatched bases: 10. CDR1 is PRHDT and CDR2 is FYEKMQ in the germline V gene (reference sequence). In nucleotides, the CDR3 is TGTGCCAGCAGCTATGGACAGGGCGTTTTTAACGAGCAGTACTTC. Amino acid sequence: CASSYGQGVFNEQYF.

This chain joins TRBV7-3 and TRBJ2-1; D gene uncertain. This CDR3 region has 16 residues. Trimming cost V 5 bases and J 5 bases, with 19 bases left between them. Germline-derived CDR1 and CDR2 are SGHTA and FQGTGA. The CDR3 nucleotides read TGTGCCAGCAGCCAAGATAGCACTGACCTCAACAATGAGCAGTTCTTC. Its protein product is CASSQDSTDLNNEQFF.

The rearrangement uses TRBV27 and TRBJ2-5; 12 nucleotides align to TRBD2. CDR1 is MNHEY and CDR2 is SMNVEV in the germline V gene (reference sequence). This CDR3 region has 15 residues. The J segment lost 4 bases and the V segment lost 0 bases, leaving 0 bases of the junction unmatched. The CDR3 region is CASSLSTSGRETQYF. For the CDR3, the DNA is TGTGCCAGCAGTTTATCGACTAGCGGGAGAGAGACCCAGTACTTC.

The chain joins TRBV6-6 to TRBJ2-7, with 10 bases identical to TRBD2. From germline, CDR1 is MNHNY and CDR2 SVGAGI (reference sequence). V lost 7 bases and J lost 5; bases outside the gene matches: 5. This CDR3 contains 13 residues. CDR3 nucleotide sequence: TGTGCCAGCACGGCCGGGACTAGCGACGAGCAGTACTTC. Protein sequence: CASTAGTSDEQYF.

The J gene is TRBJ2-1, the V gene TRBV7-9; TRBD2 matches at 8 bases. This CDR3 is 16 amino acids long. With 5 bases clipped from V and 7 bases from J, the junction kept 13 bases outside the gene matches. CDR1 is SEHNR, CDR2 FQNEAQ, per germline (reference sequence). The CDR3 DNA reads TGTGCCAGCAGCCCTACCCGAGCGGGGGTTGGGAATGAGCAGTTCTTC. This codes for CASSPTRAGVGNEQFF.

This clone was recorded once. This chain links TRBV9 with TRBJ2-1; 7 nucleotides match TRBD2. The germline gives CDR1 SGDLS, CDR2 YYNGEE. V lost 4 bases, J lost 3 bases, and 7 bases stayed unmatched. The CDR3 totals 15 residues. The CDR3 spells CASSQSGIHYNEQFF. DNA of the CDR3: TGTGCCAGCAGCCAAAGCGGGATTCACTACAATGAGCAGTTCTTC.

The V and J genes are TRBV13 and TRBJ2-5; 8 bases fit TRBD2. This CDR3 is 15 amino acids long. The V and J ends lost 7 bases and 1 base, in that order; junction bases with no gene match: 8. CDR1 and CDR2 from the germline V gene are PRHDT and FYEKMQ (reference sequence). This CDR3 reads CASTGASGSQETQYF. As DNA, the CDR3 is TGTGCCAGCACTGGCGCCAGCGGGAGCCAAGAGACCCAGTACTTC.

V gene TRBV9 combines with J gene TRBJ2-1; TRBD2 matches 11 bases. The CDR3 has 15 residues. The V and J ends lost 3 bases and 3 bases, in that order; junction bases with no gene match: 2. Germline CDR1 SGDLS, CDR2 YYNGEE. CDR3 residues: CASSGGLADYNEQFF. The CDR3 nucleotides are TGTGCCAGCAGCGGGGGACTAGCGGACTACAATGAGCAGTTCTTC.

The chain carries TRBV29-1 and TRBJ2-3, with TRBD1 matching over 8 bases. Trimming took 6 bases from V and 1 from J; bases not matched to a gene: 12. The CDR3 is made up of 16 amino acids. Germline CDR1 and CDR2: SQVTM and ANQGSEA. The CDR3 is CSVEPTGAWGTDTQYF. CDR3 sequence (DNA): TGCAGCGTGGAACCGACAGGGGCTTGGGGCACAGATACGCAGTATTTT.

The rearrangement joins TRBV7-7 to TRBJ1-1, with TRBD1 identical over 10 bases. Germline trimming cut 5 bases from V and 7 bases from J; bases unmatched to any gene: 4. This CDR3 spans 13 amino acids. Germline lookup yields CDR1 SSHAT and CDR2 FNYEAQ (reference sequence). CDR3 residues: CASSIWDRGEAFF. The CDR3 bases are TGTGCCAGCAGCATATGGGACAGGGGTGAAGCTTTCTTT. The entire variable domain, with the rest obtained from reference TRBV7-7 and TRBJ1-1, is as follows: GAGVSQSPRYKVTKRGQDVTLRCDPISSHATLYWYQQALGQGPEFLTYFNYEAQPDKSGLPSDRFSAERPEGSISTLTIQRTEQRDSAMYRCASSIWDRGEAFFGQGTRLTVV.

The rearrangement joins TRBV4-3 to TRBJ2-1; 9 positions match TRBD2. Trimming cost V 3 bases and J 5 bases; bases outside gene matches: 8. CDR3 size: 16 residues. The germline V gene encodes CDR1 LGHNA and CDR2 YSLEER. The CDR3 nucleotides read TGCGCCAGCAGCCACGTGGCGACTAGCGGCCACAATGAGCAGTTCTTC. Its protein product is CASSHVATSGHNEQFF.

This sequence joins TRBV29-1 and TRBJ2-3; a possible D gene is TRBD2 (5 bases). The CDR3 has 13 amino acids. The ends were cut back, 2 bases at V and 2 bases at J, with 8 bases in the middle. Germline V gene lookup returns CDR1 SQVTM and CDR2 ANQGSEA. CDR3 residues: CSVERGYTDTQYF. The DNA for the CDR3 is TGCAGCGTTGAACGCGGGTACACAGATACGCAGTATTTT.

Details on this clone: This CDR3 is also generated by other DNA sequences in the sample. CDR3 bases: TGCGCCAGCAGCTTCGGGGGGTCCTACGAGCAGTACTTC. Protein sequence: CASSFGGSYEQYF. The chain joins TRBV5-1 to TRBJ2-7, with 7 bases fitting TRBD2. The CDR3 has 13 amino acids. The germline V gene encodes CDR1 SGHRS and CDR2 YFSETQ. V gave up 2 bases and J gave up 1 base; unmatched junction bases: 0. The whole variable domain, remainder taken from reference TRBV5-1 and TRBJ2-7, is KAGVTQTPRYLIKTRGQQVTLSCSPISGHRSVSWYQQTPGQGLQFLFEYFSETQRNKGNFPGRFSGRQFSNSRSEMNVSTLELGDSALYLCASSFGGSYEQYFGPGTRLTVT.

Here the CDR3 DNA reads TGTGCCAGCAGCTTCCCGTCTGTTGACTATGGCTACACCTTC. It codes for CASSFPSVDYGYTF. The V gene is TRBV5-6, the J gene TRBJ1-2; D is unclear. CDR1 and CDR2 (germline): SGHDT, YYEEEE. The CDR3 totals 14 residues. Trimming removed 2 bases from V and 3 bases from J, with 11 bases in between.

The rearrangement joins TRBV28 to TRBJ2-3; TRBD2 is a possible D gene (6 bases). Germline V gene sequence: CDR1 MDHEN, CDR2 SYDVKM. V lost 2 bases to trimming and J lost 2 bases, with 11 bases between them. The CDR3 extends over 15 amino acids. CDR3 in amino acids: CASSLGGLITDTQYF. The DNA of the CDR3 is TGTGCCAGCAGTTTAGGTGGACTAATCACAGATACGCAGTATTTT.

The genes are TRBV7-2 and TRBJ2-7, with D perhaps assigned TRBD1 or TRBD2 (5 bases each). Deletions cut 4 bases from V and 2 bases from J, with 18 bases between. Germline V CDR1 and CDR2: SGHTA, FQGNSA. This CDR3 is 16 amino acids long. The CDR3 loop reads CASSSTSGRIAYEQYF. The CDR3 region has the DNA TGTGCCAGCAGCTCTACATCGGGACGGATAGCCTACGAGCAGTACTTC.

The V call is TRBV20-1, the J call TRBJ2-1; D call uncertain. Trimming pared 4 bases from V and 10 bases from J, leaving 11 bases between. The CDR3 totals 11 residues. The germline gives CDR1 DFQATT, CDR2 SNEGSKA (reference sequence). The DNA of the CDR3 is TGCAGTGCTACCAACTGGGGAGAGCAGTTCTTC. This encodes CSATNWGEQFF.

DNA of the CDR3: TGTGCCAGCAGTTACTCTCGGGGAACGGGGGAGCAGTACTTC. This sequence encodes CASSYSRGTGEQYF. V and J are TRBV6-6 and TRBJ2-7; tentative D call: TRBD2 (5 bases). The CDR3 contains 14 residues. Trimming pared 0 bases from V and 7 bases from J, leaving 13 bases between. Germline V gene lookup returns CDR1 MNHNY and CDR2 SVGAGI (reference sequence).